This T cell receptor (beta chain) emerged from a study of T cells in Graves' hyperthyroidism and ophthalmopathy. Study background: Peripheral blood draws took place at initial diagnosis, ahead of any treatment.

The sample of blood was obtained at first hyperthyroidism diagnosis (before any ophthalmopathy symptoms). Out of approximately 10 ml of fresh peripheral blood came the PBMCs. In this sample, this clonotype turned up many times. Trimming removed 4 bases at V and 4 bases at J, with 18 bases between. The CDR3 consists of 15 residues. Germline V gene lookup returns CDR1 SGHRS and CDR2 YFSETQ. Regions amplified from RNA transcripts were the TCR beta CDR3 regions. HTBI primers were the set used in a first-round RT-PCR of the TCR CDR3. MiXCR, run by TCRdb on the multiplex PCR reads, gives a single entry per CDR3 protein. The table shows 350,000 to 450,000 distinct CDR3 sequences, with 17% occurring only once.

V and J are TRBV5-1 and TRBJ2-7, with D tentatively TRBD1 (7 bases). Material: blood. The TCR comes from a woman between 25 and 40 years old with Graves' hyperthyroidism that later progressed to Graves' ophthalmopathy. The CDR3 is CASSGGDRNIYEQYF. The CDR3 bases are TGCGCCAGCAGCGGAGGGGACAGAAACATTTACGAGCAGTACTTC.